This T cell receptor (beta chain) derives from a study of blood T cell repertoires in COVID-19. Whole-study context: Researchers got acute and convalescent COVID-19 samples from the United States, Italy and Spain. PBMCs, B-cell-depleted T cells, or T cells were the source of the cDNA or gDNA that made up the material.

Repertoires were generated with immunoSEQ multiplex PCR, while TCRdb's copy carries only in-frame clones and drops some. Counted here are under 200,000 clones, roughly 90% occurring once; the ten biggest clones make up 0.53%. The V gene's germline CDR1 is SGHNT and CDR2 YENEEA. V lost 5 bases, J lost 4 bases, and 8 bases stayed unmatched. The CDR3 is 15 amino acids. This TCR came from a man in his forties or fifties with acute or convalescent COVID-19. The chain employs TRBV11-3 and TRBJ2-1, with 7 bases identical to TRBD2. Input material: peripheral blood. The CDR3 loop reads CASSHGMGGYNEQFF. CDR3 nucleotide sequence: TGTGCCAGCAGCCACGGGATGGGGGGGTACAATGAGCAGTTCTTC.